Below are 25 T cell receptor beta chains sequenced from a single sample in a study of T cell responses to AZD1222 COVID-19 vaccine (TCRdb year 2021). The sample's time point, from its label and the paper: about 28 days (+/-7) after the second vaccine dose. The library relied on the immunoSEQ multiplex PCR assay. TCRdb re-hosts the immuneACCESS table, in-frame sequences only. Its copies lack some clones; in the studies checked, an unresolved V gene accounts for under half of them, and the cause for the rest is not known. The sample profile shows tens of thousands of clones; roughly 86% of them were found once. The ten largest clonotypes hold roughly 3% of the sample. The sequences come from peripheral blood, collected 28 days after the second AZD1222 dose. The receptors here all came from an adult who received the AZD1222 COVID-19 vaccine.

The genes are TRBV6-5 and TRBJ1-1; TRBD1 might be the D (6 bases). This CDR3 region has 11 residues. The V and J ends lost 7 bases and 5 bases respectively, with 8 bases between them. CDR1 is MNHEY, CDR2 SVGAGI, per germline. This CDR3 reads CASKQGTEAFF. The CDR3 DNA is TGTGCCAGCAAACAGGGAACTGAAGCTTTCTTT.

The rearrangement links TRBV6-5 to TRBJ2-7; TRBD1 aligns across 10 bases. CDR3 length equals 16 residues. Germline values: CDR1 MNHEY, CDR2 SVGAGI. J lost 4 bases, V lost 2 bases, and 8 bases had no gene match. DNA for the CDR3: TGTGCCAGCAGTTACCGAACCGGGACAGGGGATTACGAGCAGTACTTC. Encoded protein: CASSYRTGTGDYEQYF.

The rearrangement links TRBV28 to TRBJ1-1, with D maybe TRBD1 (6 bases). Trimming took off 6 bases at V and 0 bases at J, with 20 bases between the two ends. The CDR3 length is 17 residues. Looked up from germline, CDR1 is MDHEN and CDR2 is SYDVKM. The CDR3 here is CASSAPDRSLMNTEAFF. The CDR3 DNA sequence: TGTGCCAGCAGCGCCCCCGACAGGTCCCTAATGAACACTGAAGCTTTCTTT.

The chain couples TRBV2 to TRBJ2-5; 15 nucleotides line up with TRBD2. The CDR3 is 16 amino acids. CDR1 SNHLY and CDR2 FYNNEI come from the germline V gene. V lost 4 bases to trimming and J lost 7 bases; unmatched junction nucleotides: 7. CDR3 DNA: TGTGCCAGCAGTGGGACTAGCGGGAGGGCCGGGGGGACCCAGTACTTC. Its translation: CASSGTSGRAGGTQYF.

This clone was recorded once. The CDR3 loop reads CASSETGRHYGYTF. DNA of the CDR3: TGTGCCAGCAGTGAAACGGGCAGACATTATGGCTACACCTTC. The chain recombines TRBV25-1 with TRBJ1-2; D gene unclear. The CDR3 extends over 14 amino acids. The V end was cut by 2 bases, the J end by 5 bases, with 12 bases between. Germline V gives CDR1 MGHDK, CDR2 SYGVNS.

The V and J genes are TRBV2 and TRBJ1-2; D is unresolved. Germline V gene data show CDR1 as SNHLY and CDR2 as FYNNEI. This CDR3 has 13 amino acids. V shed 8 bases and J shed 4 bases, with 14 bases lying between them. The DNA of the CDR3 is TGTGCCAGCGCCTCCCGGGCCTCCTATGGCTACACCTTC. Translation gives CASASRASYGYTF.

The chain combines TRBV2 with TRBJ2-7; 8 positions agree with TRBD2. This CDR3 has 16 amino acids. Looked up from germline, CDR1 is SNHLY and CDR2 is FYNNEI. Trimming removed 4 bases from V and 5 bases from J; junction bases left unmatched: 13. The chain's CDR3 is CASSVHRLAPIDEQYF. DNA for the CDR3: TGTGCCAGCAGTGTCCACAGACTAGCGCCCATAGACGAGCAGTACTTC.

The gene calls are TRBV18 and TRBJ1-4, with 10 bases that match TRBD1. Germline V gene sequence: CDR1 KGHSH, CDR2 LQKENI. The CDR3 covers 16 residues. Germline trimming cut 5 bases from V and 5 bases from J; bases unmatched to any gene: 8. As DNA, the CDR3 is TGTGCCAGCTCATCCGGACAGGGGGTGTGGAATGAAAAACTGTTTTTT. Protein sequence: CASSSGQGVWNEKLFF. The whole variable domain, remainder taken from reference TRBV18 and TRBJ1-4, is NAGVMQNPRHLVRRRGQEARLRCSPMKGHSHVYWYRQLPEEGLKFMVYLQKENIIDESGMPKERFSAEFPKEGPSILRIQQVVRGDSAAYFCASSSGQGVWNEKLFFGSGTQLSVL.

The rearrangement links TRBV5-1 to TRBJ1-6; TRBD1 agrees at 10 bases. Germline V gene lookup returns CDR1 SGHRS and CDR2 YFSETQ. The CDR3 spans 18 residues. V shed 2 bases, J shed 8 bases, and the junction held 13 bases outside the gene matches. CDR3 coding DNA: TGCGCCAGCAGCTTCAGTGACAGGGGGCCCCGGCGGGATTCACCCCTCCACTTT. This codes for CASSFSDRGPRRDSPLHF.

The V and J genes are TRBV6-5 and TRBJ2-3; D not resolved. Germline V CDR1 and CDR2: MNHEY, SVGAGI. The CDR3 is 12 residues long. Trimming removed 6 bases from V and 4 bases from J, with 8 bases in between. The CDR3 DNA follows: TGTGCCAGCAGGCCGGGCCCAGATACGCAGTATTTT. Amino acids: CASRPGPDTQYF.

V and J are TRBV20-1 and TRBJ2-1; D not resolved. The CDR3 is 13 residues long. Trimming removed 3 bases at V and 5 bases at J, with 11 bases between. CDR1 and CDR2 from the germline V gene are DFQATT and SNEGSKA (reference sequence). CDR3 amino acids: CSASPGRHNEQFF. The CDR3 nucleotides read TGCAGTGCTAGTCCCGGACGTCACAATGAGCAGTTCTTC.

The chain is built from TRBV18 and TRBJ2-7; the D gene is possibly TRBD1 (6 bases). Germline assignment: CDR1 KGHSH and CDR2 LQKENI. Trimming removed 4 bases at V and 1 base at J, with 11 bases between. This CDR3 spans 14 amino acids. The CDR3 spells CASSQKTGSYEQYF. Written as DNA, the CDR3 is TGTGCCAGCTCACAAAAAACAGGGTCCTACGAGCAGTACTTC.

J is TRBJ2-2 and V is TRBV9, with 7 bases lining up with TRBD1. J was trimmed by 5 bases and V by 3 bases; bases with no gene match: 10. This CDR3 has 16 residues. Per germline, CDR1 SGDLS and CDR2 YYNGEE. CDR3 nucleotide sequence: TGTGCCAGCAGCGCGAGACAGGGAATGAGGACCGGGGAGCTGTTTTTT. Translation: CASSARQGMRTGELFF. The whole variable domain, filled in from reference TRBV9 and TRBJ2-2, reads DSGVTQTPKHLITATGQRVTLRCSPRSGDLSVYWYQQSLDQGLQFLIQYYNGEERAKGNILERFSAQQFPDLHSELNLSSLELGDSALYFCASSARQGMRTGELFFGEGSRLTVL.

The rearrangement uses TRBV18 and TRBJ2-6, with D unclear. The V end was cut by 1 base, the J end by 4 bases, with 5 bases between. The CDR3 spans 14 residues. The germline V gene encodes CDR1 KGHSH and CDR2 LQKENI. CDR3 residues: CASSPLSGANVLTF. In DNA form, the CDR3 reads TGTGCCAGCTCACCACTTTCAGGGGCCAACGTCCTGACTTTC. The full variable domain, rest sourced from reference TRBV18 and TRBJ2-6, is NAGVMQNPRHLVRRRGQEARLRCSPMKGHSHVYWYRQLPEEGLKFMVYLQKENIIDESGMPKERFSAEFPKEGPSILRIQQVVRGDSAAYFCASSPLSGANVLTFGAGSRLTVL.

The rearrangement uses TRBV6-5 and TRBJ2-1; 14 nucleotides align to TRBD2. Germline assignment: CDR1 MNHEY and CDR2 SVGAGI. J gave up 9 bases and V 2 bases, and 3 bases lay outside the gene matches. This CDR3 has 15 amino acids. CDR3 loop: CASSYGGTSGSEQFF. The CDR3 bases are TGTGCCAGCAGTTACGGCGGGACTAGCGGGAGTGAGCAGTTCTTC.

The chain recombines TRBV6-5 with TRBJ1-1; 7 bases are a match to TRBD1. The CDR3 spans 14 residues. Germline lookup yields CDR1 MNHEY and CDR2 SVGAGI. The J segment lost 1 base and the V segment lost 6 bases, leaving 5 bases of the junction unmatched. CDR3 bases: TGTGCCAGCAGACGGACAGGAACGAACACTGAAGCTTTCTTT. Protein: CASRRTGTNTEAFF.

The V gene is TRBV19, the J gene TRBJ2-5, with 12 bases aligning to TRBD2. J gave up 1 base and V 4 bases, and 4 bases lay outside the gene matches. The CDR3 is 16 amino acids. CDR1 is LNHDA, CDR2 SQIVND, per germline (reference sequence). CDR3 sequence (DNA): TGTGCCAGTAGTAAACTAGCGGGAGGCTTCCAAGAGACCCAGTACTTC. It translates to CASSKLAGGFQETQYF.

The chain joins TRBV2 to TRBJ2-3; 12 bases match TRBD2. The V gene end was trimmed by 6 bases and the J gene end by 5 bases; junction bases not matched to a gene: 6. Per germline, CDR1 SNHLY and CDR2 FYNNEI. CDR3 length: 15 amino acids. The CDR3 coding sequence is TGTGCCAGCAGGGAACTAGCGGGAGGCGGAGATACGCAGTATTTT. Protein sequence: CASRELAGGGDTQYF. Supplemented by reference TRBV2 and TRBJ2-3, the full variable domain reads EPEVTQTPSHQVTQMGQEVILRCVPISNHLYFYWYRQILGQKVEFLVSFYNNEISEKSEIFDDQFSVERPDGSNFTLKIRSTKLEDSAMYFCASRELAGGGDTQYFGPGTRLTVL.

With respect to this clone: A read error may produce the germline difference seen at one junction end. This chain connects TRBV7-7 to TRBJ2-5; 8 bases line up with TRBD1. The length of the CDR3 is 14 residues. Germline loops: CDR1 SSHAT, CDR2 FNYEAQ (reference sequence). CDR3 nucleotides: TGTGCTAGCAGCTTAGCAGGGGGCGAGGAGACCCAGTACTTC. Translation gives CASSLAGGEETQYF. Variable domain in full (rest from reference TRBV7-7 and TRBJ2-5): GAGVSQSPRYKVTKRGQDVTLRCDPISSHATLYWYQQALGQGPEFLTYFNYEAQPDKSGLPSDRFSAERPEGSISTLTIQRTEQRDSAMYRCASSLAGGEETQYFGPGTRLLVL.

This clone was observed once. The chain carries TRBV18 and TRBJ2-1; perhaps TRBD1 as D (5 bases). With 4 bases removed from V and 8 bases from J, the gap between germline ends came to 9 bases. There are 12 residues in the CDR3. From germline, CDR1 is KGHSH and CDR2 LQKENI. Here the CDR3 DNA reads TGTGCCAGCTCACAAAGGGGTGATGAGCAGTTCTTC. Amino acid sequence: CASSQRGDEQFF. Filled out from reference TRBV18 and TRBJ2-1, the complete variable domain reads NAGVMQNPRHLVRRRGQEARLRCSPMKGHSHVYWYRQLPEEGLKFMVYLQKENIIDESGMPKERFSAEFPKEGPSILRIQQVVRGDSAAYFCASSQRGDEQFFGPGTRLTVL.

This clone was found a few times. This chain joins TRBV2 and TRBJ2-1; 7 bases align to TRBD2. Trimming at V came to 8 bases and at J to 2 bases, leaving 6 bases not matched to a gene. CDR1 is SNHLY, CDR2 FYNNEI, per germline. There are 14 residues in the CDR3. CDR3 bases: TGTGCCAGCCGACGGAGCGGGGCCTACAATGAGCAGTTCTTC. It codes for CASRRSGAYNEQFF.

This chain uses TRBV19 with TRBJ1-5; possible D gene TRBD1, 6 bases. CDR1 is LNHDA, CDR2 SQIVND, per germline (reference sequence). CDR3 length: 14 residues. V lost 4 bases to trimming and J lost 6 bases, with 13 bases between them. For the CDR3, the DNA is TGTGCCAGTAGTAGAGGACAGTATCCTCAGCCCCAGCATTTT. This encodes CASSRGQYPQPQHF.

This sequence joins TRBV6-1 and TRBJ1-5, with D possibly being TRBD1 (6 bases). CDR1 is MNHNS and CDR2 is SASEGT in the germline V gene. V was cut by 1 base and J by 9 bases, with 19 bases left in between. The CDR3 is 16 amino acids. In DNA form, the CDR3 reads TGTGCCAGCAGTGAAGGGCCGGCCAGGGGTATTGGGCCCCAGCATTTT. Translated, it gives CASSEGPARGIGPQHF.

V is TRBV3-1 (or the pseudogene TRBV3-2) and J is TRBJ2-2, with a tentative D call TRBD1 (6 bases). V was trimmed by 4 bases and J by 6 bases, leaving 12 bases between them. The CDR3 has 14 amino acids. Germline CDR1 reads LGHDT; CDR2 reads YNNKEL (reference sequence). The CDR3 loop is CASSRRQAPGELFF. DNA for the CDR3: TGTGCCAGCAGCCGTCGACAGGCCCCCGGGGAGCTGTTTTTT.

The V and J genes are TRBV11-2 and TRBJ2-2; D is ambiguous. The V and J ends lost 0 bases and 1 base respectively, with 9 bases between them. Germline CDR1 SGHAT, CDR2 FQNNGV. The CDR3 is 16 amino acids. The CDR3 spells CASSLEAPRNTGELFF. The CDR3 nucleotides read TGTGCCAGCAGCTTAGAGGCACCAAGGAACACCGGGGAGCTGTTTTTT. Using reference TRBV11-2 and TRBJ2-2 for the parts outside the CDR3, the full variable domain is EAGVAQSPRYKIIEKRQSVAFWCNPISGHATLYWYQQILGQGPKLLIQFQNNGVVDDSQLPKDRFSAERLKGVDSTLKIQPAKLEDSAVYLCASSLEAPRNTGELFFGEGSRLTVL.